This passage covers 14 T cell receptor beta chains from one sample sequenced in a study of T cell responses to AZD1222 COVID-19 vaccine. Some clones are missing from TCRdb's copy, which holds only in-frame ones; the method was immunoSEQ multiplex PCR. The table includes approximately 110,000 clones, roughly 90% detected once. The source was peripheral blood, collected on day 0 of AZD1222 vaccination. The source is an adult in good health.

This clone was detected a few times. This chain uses TRBV7-8 with TRBJ1-1, with D possibly being TRBD1 (6 bases). V lost 5 bases and J lost 4, with 8 bases in between. CDR1 is SGHVS, CDR2 FQNEAQ, per germline. The CDR3 loop spans 12 amino acids. In DNA form, the CDR3 reads TGTGCCAGCAGCCCCAGGGGCACTGAAGCTTTCTTT. It specifies CASSPRGTEAFF.

The chain combines TRBV5-1 with TRBJ1-6; D is unresolved. Trimming shortened V by 5 bases and J by 5 bases, and 8 bases separated the two germline ends. Germline V lookup: CDR1 SGHRS, CDR2 YFSETQ. CDR3 length equals 13 residues. The CDR3 nucleotides are TGCGCCAGCAGTGTTGGAGATAATTCACCCCTCCACTTT. It is translated as CASSVGDNSPLHF.

CDR3 amino acids: CASSLVVGNYGYTF. CDR3 DNA: TGTGCCAGCAGCTTAGTAGTAGGGAACTATGGCTACACCTTC. The chain uses TRBV7-9 and TRBJ1-2, with D unresolved. Germline V gene data show CDR1 as SEHNR and CDR2 as FQNEAQ (reference sequence). The CDR3 length is 14 residues. The V end was cut by 1 base, the J end by 2 bases, with 8 bases between.

The CDR3 is CASSYSGGGEKLFF. CDR3 DNA sequence: TGTGCCAGCAGCTACAGTGGGGGGGGAGAAAAACTGTTTTTT. The chain uses TRBV7-2 and TRBJ1-4; D perhaps matches TRBD1 (5 bases). V lost 4 bases to trimming and J lost 8 bases, with 14 bases between them. Germline CDR1 and CDR2: SGHTA and FQGNSA. This CDR3 contains 14 residues.

This rearrangement joins TRBV2 to TRBJ2-3; D is unresolved. V gave up 3 bases and J gave up 7 bases, with 5 bases separating them. Germline values: CDR1 SNHLY, CDR2 FYNNEI. This CDR3 contains 11 residues. The CDR3 DNA is TGTGCCAGCAGTGAGATAAATACGCAGTATTTT. Encoded protein: CASSEINTQYF.

This clone appeared a single time. The chain couples TRBV15 to TRBJ2-5, with D possibly being TRBD1 (6 bases). The V gene's germline CDR1 is LNHNV and CDR2 YYDKDF (reference sequence). Trimming took 0 bases from V and 2 from J, leaving 10 bases between them. This CDR3 contains 15 residues. CDR3 coding DNA: TGTGCCACCAGCAGAGATCGACAGGTGCAAGAGACCCAGTACTTC. Translating gives CATSRDRQVQETQYF.

The CDR3 nucleotides read TGTGCCAGCAGCTTAGAGTTCACGGAGCAGTTCTTC. Translation gives CASSLEFTEQFF. The chain carries TRBV7-3 and TRBJ2-1; D remains unclear. The V end lost 2 bases, the J end lost 10 bases, and 9 bases lay between the germline ends. The CDR3 is 12 amino acids. CDR1 and CDR2 from the germline V gene are SGHTA and FQGTGA.

The V and J genes are TRBV7-3 and TRBJ1-2; 8 nucleotides match TRBD1. The V gene end was trimmed by 5 bases and the J gene end by 3 bases; junction bases not matched to a gene: 2. The CDR3 covers 13 residues. Germline values: CDR1 SGHTA, CDR2 FQGTGA. Here the CDR3 reads CASSVDRDYGYTF. The CDR3 DNA sequence: TGTGCCAGCAGCGTGGACAGGGACTATGGCTACACCTTC.

The chain combines TRBV3-1 (or the pseudogene TRBV3-2) with TRBJ1-1; D remains ambiguous. The germline V gene has CDR1 LGHDT and CDR2 YNNKEL (reference sequence). The CDR3 has 13 amino acids. V lost 0 bases and J lost 4, with 6 bases in between. CDR3 nucleotides: TGTGCCAGCAGCCAAGAGTGGTTCACTGAAGCTTTCTTT. Translated, it gives CASSQEWFTEAFF.

This chain uses TRBV11-3 with TRBJ2-5; TRBD1 agrees at 7 bases. The CDR3 runs to 14 residues. CDR1 is SGHNT and CDR2 is YENEEA in the germline V gene. J gave up 1 base and V 3 bases, and 2 bases lay outside the gene matches. The CDR3 here is CASSFGTAQETQYF. Here the CDR3 DNA reads TGTGCCAGCAGCTTTGGGACAGCCCAAGAGACCCAGTACTTC.

The V gene is TRBV19, the J gene TRBJ1-2; D remains unclear. This CDR3 is 14 amino acids long. Trimming pared 4 bases from V and 2 bases from J, leaving 11 bases between. Germline CDR1 is LNHDA and CDR2 is SQIVND (reference sequence). The CDR3 protein is CASSNQAGNYGYTF. CDR3 nucleotide sequence: TGTGCCAGTAGTAACCAAGCGGGGAACTATGGCTACACCTTC.

The chain is built from TRBV11-2 and TRBJ2-5; 7 nucleotides agree with TRBD1. Germline V gene sequence: CDR1 SGHAT, CDR2 FQNNGV. The CDR3 has 15 residues. Trimming at V came to 4 bases and at J to 2 bases, leaving 7 bases not matched to a gene. The DNA for the CDR3 is TGTGCCAGCAGCTCCGGGACAGCGATACAAGAGACCCAGTACTTC. Amino acids: CASSSGTAIQETQYF.

CDR3 region: CASSLEAGVIDEQFF. As DNA, the CDR3 is TGTGCCAGCAGCTTAGAGGCAGGGGTGATCGATGAGCAGTTCTTC. The chain employs TRBV7-9 and TRBJ2-1; TRBD1 might be the D (6 bases). Germline CDR1 reads SEHNR; CDR2 reads FQNEAQ (reference sequence). Trimming shortened V by 1 base and J by 8 bases, and 15 bases separated the two germline ends. This CDR3 spans 15 amino acids.

A note on this clone: In the same sample, other DNA sequences code for this CDR3. The chain combines TRBV7-7 with TRBJ1-1, with D perhaps TRBD1 (5 bases). Germline CDR1 and CDR2: SSHAT and FNYEAQ (reference sequence). V was shortened by 5 bases and J by 1 base, with 8 bases between the two germline ends. The CDR3 spans 13 residues. For the CDR3, the DNA is TGTGCCAGCAGCCTAGGGGAGAACACTGAAGCTTTCTTT. This sequence encodes CASSLGENTEAFF.